What follows describes a single T cell receptor beta chain. CD45RO negativity and positive selection for CCR7 defined naive CD8 cells, a population that excluded terminally differentiated effector memory CD45RA+ cells. This sample stems from a study of shared clonotypes between healthy human individuals. Sequencing used immunoSEQ multiplex PCR; TCRdb keeps in-frame clones, though not all of them. Here the sample spans 800,000 to 950,000 clones, about 96% being singletons. CDR3 length: 13 amino acids. The V gene's germline CDR1 is MNHEY and CDR2 SMNVEV (reference sequence). Trimming removed 2 bases from V and 9 bases from J, with 11 bases in between.

The sequenced material came from naive CD8+ T cells sorted from blood. The source of this sequence is a man aged 25 to 40 in good health. The J gene is TRBJ2-1, the V gene TRBV27; D perhaps matches TRBD1 (6 bases). CDR3 DNA sequence: TGTGCCAGCAGTTTAGGCAGGGGCCTTGAGCAGTTCTTC. Its translation is CASSLGRGLEQFF.